This TCR beta chain emerged from a study of shared clonotypes between healthy human individuals. Per the authors' pipeline: From ImmunoSEQ came sequences covering only the junction and carrying no quality scores, so filtering differed. Some clones are missing from TCRdb's copy, which holds only in-frame ones; the method was immunoSEQ multiplex PCR. Clone size and V and J calls were adopted from that table, with D and trimming inferred from the DNA. The sample consists of a few million clones, approximately 95% of them appearing once. V lost 5 bases, J lost 1 base, and 6 bases stayed unmatched. The germline V gene has CDR1 MDHEN and CDR2 SYDVKM. The CDR3 is 16 amino acids. This clone has only one observation.

The chain links TRBV28 to TRBJ2-7; 12 bases agree with TRBD2. The receptor was isolated from a man aged 18 to 30 in good health. Some clones in this sample may be carry-over from other donors' samples. The sample comprised naive CD4+ T cells from PBMCs. Documented subset: CD45RA+ positively selected. Written as DNA, the CDR3 is TGTGCCAGCAGTAGACTAGCGGGAGACGGGTCCTACGAGCAGTACTTC. Its protein product is CASSRLAGDGSYEQYF.